These 27 T cell receptor beta chains originate from one sample sequenced in a study of blood T cells in healthy people across ages. PCR was performed a second time for about 6 to 12 cycles using a sample-barcoded 5' primer and a J-beta primer mix. TCRdb re-analysed the 5' RACE reads in MiXCR, keeping a single row per CDR3 protein. The sample has some 1.5 million distinct CDR3 sequences; roughly 43% are singletons. The sequenced sample consisted of blood. The receptor source for this set is a woman aged 18-29 years in good health.

The V and J genes are TRBV11-2 and TRBJ1-2; D gene unclear. The CDR3 totals 12 residues. The V end lost 8 bases, the J end lost 3 bases, and 10 bases lay between the germline ends. CDR1 and CDR2 from the germline V gene are SGHAT and FQNNGV. The CDR3 nucleotides are TGTGCCAGCGCTCAAATGGACTATGGCTACACCTTC. It is translated as CASAQMDYGYTF. The variable domain in full, completed from reference TRBV11-2 and TRBJ1-2, reads EAGVAQSPRYKIIEKRQSVAFWCNPISGHATLYWYQQILGQGPKLLIQFQNNGVVDDSQLPKDRFSAERLKGVDSTLKIQPAKLEDSAVYLCASAQMDYGYTFGSGTRLTVV.

This rearrangement joins TRBV20-1 to TRBJ2-2; D ambiguous. V lost 3 bases and J 0 bases, leaving 11 bases between the germline ends. The CDR3 totals 15 residues. Germline V gene data show CDR1 as DFQATT and CDR2 as SNEGSKA (reference sequence). The CDR3 is CSASYLSANTGELFF. The CDR3 nucleotides read TGCAGTGCTAGCTATTTATCAGCGAACACCGGGGAGCTGTTTTTT.

The rearrangement uses TRBV20-1 and TRBJ1-1; D not resolved. CDR3 length: 14 residues. Germline CDR1 is DFQATT and CDR2 is SNEGSKA (reference sequence). With 8 bases removed from V and 0 bases from J, the gap between germline ends came to 16 bases. CDR3 amino acids: CSTEPRTLNTEAFF. CDR3 DNA sequence: TGCAGTACTGAACCCAGGACGTTGAACACTGAAGCTTTCTTT.

Regarding this clonotype: At one boundary the junction diverges from the germline segment, which might be a read error. The V call is TRBV29-1, the J call TRBJ2-1; unclear D gene. Germline loops: CDR1 SQVTM, CDR2 ANQGSEA. The CDR3 is made up of 14 amino acids. The CDR3 DNA is TGCAGCGTTGAAGATCGGGTATCCTACAATGGGCAGTTCTTC. This codes for CSVEDRVSYNGQFF.

The chain uses TRBV12-3 or TRBV12-4 and TRBJ2-7; TRBD1 aligns across 8 bases. The CDR3 contains 12 residues. V lost 6 bases to trimming and J lost 4 bases; unmatched junction nucleotides: 2. CDR3 sequence reads: CASRRQGYEQYF. The CDR3 nucleotides read TGTGCCAGCAGGAGACAGGGGTACGAGCAGTACTTC.

The J gene is TRBJ2-5, the V gene TRBV25-1; D is unresolved. V shed 2 bases and J shed 1 base, with 8 bases lying between them. Germline CDR1 MGHDK, CDR2 SYGVNS. The CDR3 runs 14 residues. CDR3 amino acids: CASSEPRPQETQYF. Written as DNA, the CDR3 is TGTGCCAGCAGTGAACCGCGGCCCCAAGAGACCCAGTACTTC.

The J gene is TRBJ1-1, the V gene TRBV6-2 or TRBV6-3; no definite D call. This CDR3 is 13 amino acids long. The V end was cut by 6 bases, the J end by 1 base, with 9 bases between. Germline loops: CDR1 MNHEY, CDR2 SVGEGT. The DNA for the CDR3 is TGTGCCAGCAGAGAAGACGCGAACACTGAAGCTTTCTTT. This translates into CASREDANTEAFF.

This clonotype was picked up a small number of times. This rearrangement joins TRBV11-2 to TRBJ2-7, with D perhaps TRBD2 (6 bases). CDR3 length equals 12 residues. Germline V gives CDR1 SGHAT, CDR2 FQNNGV. Trimming took 5 bases from V and 5 from J, leaving 10 bases between them. CDR3 bases: TGTGCCAGCAGCCCATGGGGGGACGAGCAGTACTTC. Translation: CASSPWGDEQYF.

The V and J genes are TRBV5-6 and TRBJ2-2; D unresolved. The CDR3 covers 13 residues. Germline loops: CDR1 SGHDT, CDR2 YYEEEE. V lost 2 bases and J 6 bases, leaving 8 bases between the germline ends. CDR3 DNA sequence: TGTGCCAGCAGCTTCGGGTACGCCGGGGAGCTGTTTTTT. Translating gives CASSFGYAGELFF.

The chain employs TRBV20-1 and TRBJ2-5; 11 bases align to TRBD2. Trimming took 1 base from V and 11 from J; bases not matched to a gene: 12. This CDR3 is built from 15 residues. Germline CDR1 and CDR2: DFQATT and SNEGSKA (reference sequence). The CDR3 spells CSARGGSGGDNEQYF. In DNA form, the CDR3 reads TGCAGTGCTAGAGGGGGTAGCGGGGGGGACAATGAGCAGTACTTC.

The CDR3 DNA reads as TGTGCCAGCACCTGGGATCCCACCGGGGAGCTGTTTTTT. Encoded protein: CASTWDPTGELFF. V gene TRBV6-1 combines with J gene TRBJ2-2; D call uncertain. V was shortened by 7 bases and J by 4 bases, with 10 bases between the two germline ends. The CDR3 has 13 residues. The germline CDR1 and CDR2 sequences are MNHNS and SASEGT.

This sequence joins TRBV4-2 and TRBJ2-3; 7 positions agree with TRBD1. Losses at the gene ends were 4 bases for V and 4 bases for J; bases not matched to a gene: 11. CDR1 and CDR2 from the germline V gene are LGHNA and YNFKEQ. CDR3 length equals 16 residues. The CDR3 sequence is CASSPTRGLSADTQYF. For the CDR3, the DNA is TGTGCCAGCAGCCCCACGAGGGGGCTCAGCGCAGATACGCAGTATTTT.

The chain has TRBV7-2 and TRBJ1-2; D is undetermined. The CDR3 runs 17 residues. V lost 5 bases and J 3 bases, leaving 22 bases between the germline ends. Germline-derived CDR1 and CDR2 are SGHTA and FQGNSA. As DNA, the CDR3 is TGTGCCAGCAGCCCTCGAAACGGACGCTTTTCTTACTATGGCTACACCTTC. It translates to CASSPRNGRFSYYGYTF.

With regard to this clonotype: Germline is not matched at one junction end, which may reflect a read error. V is TRBV15 and J is TRBJ2-3, with D perhaps matching TRBD2 (5 bases). This CDR3 region has 16 residues. CDR1 and CDR2 (germline): LNHNV, YYDKDF (reference sequence). CDR3 coding DNA: TGTGCCACCAGCAGTCTACTAATAGCTAGCACAGATACGCAGTGTTTT. Protein sequence: CATSSLLIASTDTQCF.

This clonotype has just a few counts. The CDR3 is CASSLMDSHNEQFF. In nucleotides, the CDR3 is TGCGCCAGCAGCTTAATGGACAGTCACAATGAGCAGTTCTTC. The chain recombines TRBV5-1 with TRBJ2-1; D is possibly TRBD1 (6 bases). Trimming removed 2 bases at V and 5 bases at J, with 11 bases between. Germline V gene lookup returns CDR1 SGHRS and CDR2 YFSETQ. The CDR3 is 14 residues long.

V gene TRBV7-2 combines with J gene TRBJ2-3, with 9 bases lining up with TRBD2. This CDR3 is 19 amino acids long. With 0 bases clipped from V and 2 bases from J, the junction kept 12 bases outside the gene matches. Germline V gene data show CDR1 as SGHTA and CDR2 as FQGNSA. The CDR3 spells CASSLARAGGLIYTDTQYF. In nucleotides, the CDR3 is TGTGCCAGCAGCTTAGCCCGCGCGGGAGGGTTAATTTACACAGATACGCAGTATTTT.

The chain recombines TRBV4-1 with TRBJ2-5; 10 nucleotides align to TRBD2. The germline CDR1 and CDR2 sequences are MGHRA and YSYEKL. The CDR3 sequence is 17 residues long. With 1 base clipped from V and 5 bases from J, the junction kept 10 bases outside the gene matches. CDR3 residues: CASSQVGSGGLRETQYF. The CDR3 region has the DNA TGCGCCAGCAGCCAAGTTGGTAGCGGGGGGTTAAGGGAGACCCAGTACTTC.

Points on this clonotype: The junction does not match germline at one end; this may be a read error. J is TRBJ2-7 and V is TRBV29-1, with 8 bases identical to TRBD1. The CDR3 runs 13 residues. Germline V CDR1 and CDR2: SQVTM, ANQGSEA. CDR3 in amino acids: CSVKQGATYGQYF. The CDR3 bases are TGCAGCGTTAAGCAGGGGGCCACCTACGGGCAGTACTTC.

This clonotype has just a few counts. The chain is built from TRBV7-3 and TRBJ2-7; TRBD2 matches 7 bases. This CDR3 spans 16 amino acids. The germline gives CDR1 SGHTA, CDR2 FQGTGA. Unmatched junction bases numbered 13, after V lost 1 base and J lost 7 bases. CDR3 in amino acids: CASSLMGGTTAGEQYF. Written as DNA, the CDR3 is TGTGCCAGCAGCTTAATGGGAGGGACTACTGCTGGGGAGCAGTACTTC.

A remark on this clonotype: One end of the junction does not line up with germline, which may come from a read error. V gene TRBV6-5 combines with J gene TRBJ2-1, with 9 positions matching TRBD2. Per the germline V gene, CDR1 is MNHEY and CDR2 is SVGAGI. This CDR3 comprises 13 residues. The CDR3 protein is CASTSGIYNKQFF. The DNA of the CDR3 is TGTGCCAGCACTAGCGGGATCTACAATAAGCAGTTCTTC.

This chain's CDR3 is CAWSVSGGNEQFF. In DNA form, the CDR3 reads TGTGCCTGGAGTGTTAGCGGGGGCAATGAGCAGTTCTTC. The V call is TRBV30, the J call TRBJ2-1; 9 bases are a match to TRBD2. This CDR3 spans 13 amino acids. J was trimmed by 6 bases and V by 0 bases; bases with no gene match: 0. Germline loops: CDR1 GTSNPN, CDR2 SVGIG (reference sequence).

This clonotype was seen more than once but under ten times. The chain couples TRBV7-2 to TRBJ2-1; D may match TRBD1 or TRBD2 (6 bases each). V was clipped by 4 bases and J by 7 bases, with 14 bases between them. The CDR3 has 14 amino acids. From germline, CDR1 is SGHTA and CDR2 FQGNSA. CDR3 coding DNA: TGTGCCAGCAGCTCGGGGGCGCCGTGGAATGAGCAGTTCTTC. Translating it yields CASSSGAPWNEQFF.

The V gene is TRBV12-3 or TRBV12-4, the J gene TRBJ2-1; 16 bases agree with TRBD2. The CDR3 has 19 amino acids. Trimming removed 6 bases from V and 0 bases from J; junction bases left unmatched: 8. CDR3 DNA: TGTGCCAGCAGCATACCGGGACTAGCGGGGGGGAGCTCCTACAATGAGCAGTTCTTC. This codes for CASSIPGLAGGSSYNEQFF.

This clonotype was recorded once. The junction does not match germline at one end; this may be a read error. The J gene is TRBJ2-6, the V gene TRBV20-1, with TRBD1 matching over 7 bases. The CDR3 loop spans 17 amino acids. In germline, CDR1 is DFQATT, CDR2 SNEGSKA (reference sequence). CDR3 DNA sequence: TGCAGTGCTAAGAGGCAGGGGGTAATTGCTGGGGCCAACGTCCTAACTTTC. Translated, it gives CSAKRQGVIAGANVLTF.

The chain carries TRBV7-9 and TRBJ2-5; 7 nucleotides line up with TRBD1. The CDR3 is made up of 12 amino acids. Germline CDR1 SEHNR, CDR2 FQNEAQ (reference sequence). Germline trimming cut 5 bases from V and 11 bases from J; bases unmatched to any gene: 8. CDR3 DNA sequence: TGTGCCAGCAGCGCGAGACAGGGTCATCAGTACTTC. It translates to CASSARQGHQYF.

The rearrangement links TRBV29-1 to TRBJ1-2; TRBD1 matches 9 bases. This CDR3 spans 15 amino acids. Trimming took 3 bases from V and 4 from J; bases not matched to a gene: 9. Per the germline V gene, CDR1 is SQVTM and CDR2 is ANQGSEA. The CDR3 sequence is CSVEDRDRDIYGYTF. The CDR3 DNA is TGCAGCGTTGAGGACCGGGACAGGGATATCTATGGCTACACCTTC.

In its sample, this clonotype was seen a few times. A clone one base away is much larger, so this may be a read error. V usage is TRBV7-2 and J usage is TRBJ2-7; possibly TRBD1 for D (6 bases). Trimming pared 3 bases from V and 5 bases from J, leaving 11 bases between. This CDR3 contains 13 residues. CDR1 is SGHTA and CDR2 is FQGNSA in the germline V gene. The CDR3 sequence is CASSFPGVHEQYF. The CDR3 region has the DNA TGTGCCAGCAGCTTCCCAGGGGTCCACGAGCAGTACTTC. The full variable domain, rest sourced from reference TRBV7-2 and TRBJ2-7, is GAGVSQSPSNKVTEKGKDVELRCDPISGHTALYWYRQSLGQGLEFLIYFQGNSAPDKSGLPSDRFSAERTGGSVSTLTIQRTQQEDSAVYLCASSFPGVHEQYFGPGTRLTVT.